These 30 T cell receptor beta chains were all obtained from the same sample, sequenced in a study of cytomegalovirus exposure and HLA in healthy donors. PCR used 60 Vbeta primers and 13 Jbeta primers. This table comes from immunoSEQ multiplex PCR, and its TCRdb copy is limited to in-frame clones, with some not included. The sample has about 120,000 clones, roughly 80% seen once; the top ten hold 8% to 9%. Sequenced input: PBMCs. The receptors derive from a female donor in good health and CMV-seropositive.

This sequence joins TRBV4-2 and TRBJ1-1; D remains unclear. The CDR3 covers 13 residues. The V end lost 5 bases, the J end lost 3 bases, and 10 bases lay between the germline ends. Germline V CDR1 and CDR2: LGHNA, YNFKEQ. CDR3 residues: CASSSQWDTEAFF. In DNA, the CDR3 is TGTGCCAGCAGCTCACAGTGGGACACTGAAGCTTTCTTT.

The sample holds a few counts of this clone. The chain uses TRBV2 and TRBJ1-5; 8 bases agree with TRBD1. This CDR3 spans 15 amino acids. The V and J ends lost 3 bases and 6 bases, in that order; junction bases with no gene match: 7. Germline V gives CDR1 SNHLY, CDR2 FYNNEI. For the CDR3, the DNA is TGTGCCAGCAGTGAGGAGACAGGGGCATCTCAGCCCCAGCATTTT. Residues: CASSEETGASQPQHF. The whole variable domain, filled in from reference TRBV2 and TRBJ1-5, reads EPEVTQTPSHQVTQMGQEVILRCVPISNHLYFYWYRQILGQKVEFLVSFYNNEISEKSEIFDDQFSVERPDGSNFTLKIRSTKLEDSAMYFCASSEETGASQPQHFGDGTRLSIL.

CDR3 in amino acids: CASARDSNTEAFF. The CDR3 DNA reads as TGTGCCAGCGCTCGGGACAGTAACACTGAAGCTTTCTTT. This chain uses TRBV6-5 with TRBJ1-1, with TRBD1 matching over 7 bases. Germline lookup yields CDR1 MNHEY and CDR2 SVGAGI. V dropped 8 bases and J dropped 2; count of bases not matched to a gene: 5. The CDR3 runs to 13 residues.

The J gene is TRBJ2-1, the V gene TRBV12-5; 12 nucleotides align to TRBD2. Germline V gene lookup returns CDR1 LGHNT and CDR2 FRNRAP. CDR3 size: 15 residues. The junction had 3 bases not matched to a gene; V was cut back by 1 base and J by 8 bases. The CDR3 here is CASGLALAGGHEQFF. The CDR3 DNA is TGTGCTAGTGGTTTGGCCCTAGCGGGGGGGCATGAGCAGTTCTTC.

This rearrangement joins TRBV30 to TRBJ1-1, with D perhaps matching TRBD1 (6 bases). The CDR3 extends over 13 amino acids. Trimming left V 0 bases short and J 1 base short, with 6 bases between. Germline CDR1 and CDR2: GTSNPN and SVGIG (reference sequence). CDR3 DNA sequence: TGTGCCTGGAGTGTACAGGGGAACACTGAAGCTTTCTTT. Translated, it gives CAWSVQGNTEAFF.

The chain couples TRBV7-2 to TRBJ2-7; 8 positions match TRBD1. Trimming removed 3 bases from V and 4 bases from J; junction bases left unmatched: 14. This CDR3 comprises 17 residues. In germline, CDR1 is SGHTA, CDR2 FQGNSA. The CDR3 DNA reads as TGTGCCAGCAGCTTGGTTGTTCCCGGACAGGGTTCGTACGAGCAGTACTTC. It specifies CASSLVVPGQGSYEQYF.

This clone was seen more than once but under ten times. The chain is built from TRBV14 and TRBJ2-5; possible D gene TRBD1, 5 bases. V was pared by 5 bases and J by 4 bases, with 20 bases between. The germline V gene encodes CDR1 SGHDN and CDR2 FVKESK. The CDR3 has 16 residues. In nucleotides, the CDR3 is TGTGCCAGCAGCTGGTTAAGTGGGGCGCGAGGAGAGACCCAGTACTTC. It yields the protein CASSWLSGARGETQYF.

The chain employs TRBV2 and TRBJ1-6; 12 bases map to TRBD1. Unmatched junction bases numbered 3, after V lost 3 bases and J lost 9 bases. Germline V gene lookup returns CDR1 SNHLY and CDR2 FYNNEI. There are 15 residues in the CDR3. The chain's CDR3 is CASSDGTGGSSPLHF. CDR3 DNA sequence: TGTGCCAGCAGTGACGGGACAGGGGGCTCTTCACCCCTCCACTTT. The full variable domain, completed using reference TRBV2 and TRBJ1-6, is EPEVTQTPSHQVTQMGQEVILRCVPISNHLYFYWYRQILGQKVEFLVSFYNNEISEKSEIFDDQFSVERPDGSNFTLKIRSTKLEDSAMYFCASSDGTGGSSPLHFGNGTRLTVT.

The DNA for the CDR3 is TGTGCCAGCAGTGCTCAGACAGGGCCCTACGAGCAGTACTTC. Protein sequence: CASSAQTGPYEQYF. The rearrangement joins TRBV6-1 to TRBJ2-7; the match to TRBD1 covers 7 bases. The V segment lost 4 bases and the J segment 2 bases; nucleotides outside the gene matches: 5. The CDR3 spans 14 residues. Germline V CDR1 and CDR2: MNHNS, SASEGT.

This chain links TRBV7-3 with TRBJ2-2; D might be TRBD2 (6 bases). The CDR3 spans 13 residues. CDR1 SGHTA and CDR2 FQGTGA come from the germline V gene. Trimming cost V 5 bases and J 6 bases, with 10 bases left between them. The CDR3 region is CASSPGSAGELFF. In DNA form, the CDR3 reads TGTGCCAGCAGCCCCGGGAGCGCCGGGGAGCTGTTTTTT.

The chain couples TRBV28 to TRBJ1-6; TRBD1 matches 10 bases. The J segment lost 10 bases and the V segment lost 6 bases, leaving 9 bases of the junction unmatched. Germline CDR1 is MDHEN and CDR2 is SYDVKM. The CDR3 spans 15 residues. CDR3 sequence (DNA): TGTGCCAGCAGGACAGACAGGGGGCCCGGATCACCCCTCCACTTT. Residues: CASRTDRGPGSPLHF.

Of note for this clone: This CDR3 is also generated by other DNA sequences in the sample. The chain has TRBV18 and TRBJ2-5, with 7 bases matching TRBD1. The CDR3 is made up of 14 amino acids. Trimming took 3 bases from V and 2 from J; bases not matched to a gene: 3. In germline, CDR1 is KGHSH, CDR2 LQKENI. CDR3 nucleotides: TGTGCCAGCTCACCCCGACAGGGACAAGAGACCCAGTACTTC. Its translation: CASSPRQGQETQYF.

The chain has TRBV7-6 and TRBJ2-7; weak D call: TRBD1 (6 bases). Germline CDR1 SGHVS, CDR2 FNYEAQ. Trimming took off 1 base at V and 5 bases at J, with 6 bases between the two ends. This CDR3 has 12 residues. The CDR3 nucleotides are TGTGCCAGCAGCTTAGACAGGGACGAGCAGTACTTC. It translates to CASSLDRDEQYF.

The chain uses TRBV30 and TRBJ2-7; D perhaps matches TRBD2 (5 bases). Germline lookup yields CDR1 GTSNPN and CDR2 SVGIG (reference sequence). The ends were cut back, 3 bases at V and 6 bases at J, with 9 bases in the middle. This CDR3 comprises 11 residues. The CDR3 DNA is TGTGCCTGGAGCGGACGGGGCGAGCAGTACTTC. Amino acid sequence: CAWSGRGEQYF.

V usage is TRBV5-1 and J usage is TRBJ2-5; 11 nucleotides line up with TRBD1. Germline assignment: CDR1 SGHRS and CDR2 YFSETQ. CDR3 length: 17 residues. V was pared by 4 bases and J by 2 bases, with 10 bases of the junction left unmatched. CDR3 nucleotide sequence: TGCGCCAGCAGCCCCGGGACAGGGGGTATGCGGCAAGAGACCCAGTACTTC. Residues: CASSPGTGGMRQETQYF.

V gene TRBV2 combines with J gene TRBJ2-7; a weak D match, TRBD1 (5 bases). Germline V gene lookup returns CDR1 SNHLY and CDR2 FYNNEI. The CDR3 extends over 14 amino acids. Trimming took off 7 bases at V and 2 bases at J, with 15 bases between the two ends. Here the CDR3 reads CASNNKAGPYEQYF. The CDR3 region has the DNA TGTGCCAGCAATAATAAAGCAGGGCCCTACGAGCAGTACTTC.

This clone was seen a handful of times. This chain joins TRBV10-3 and TRBJ2-1, with TRBD2 matching over 10 bases. Trimming took 4 bases from V and 0 from J; bases not matched to a gene: 9. Germline values: CDR1 ENHRY, CDR2 SYGVKD. The CDR3 contains 18 residues. The CDR3 bases are TGTGCCATCAGTGGACCAGCGGGGGGGATAATCTCCTACAATGAGCAGTTCTTC. Protein product: CAISGPAGGIISYNEQFF.

This chain connects TRBV7-9 to TRBJ1-1; D is unresolved. CDR3 length: 14 residues. From germline, CDR1 is SEHNR and CDR2 FQNEAQ (reference sequence). Between the trimmed V and J ends, which lost 1 base and 4 bases, there was a span of 10 bases. For the CDR3, the DNA is TGTGCCAGCAGCTTAGGGGCGGGAGGCACTGAAGCTTTCTTT. This sequence encodes CASSLGAGGTEAFF.

This clone has just a few counts. The chain employs TRBV7-2 and TRBJ2-7, with TRBD2 identical over 10 bases. Losses at the gene ends were 5 bases for V and 5 bases for J; bases not matched to a gene: 6. Germline CDR1 and CDR2: SGHTA and FQGNSA. The CDR3 sequence is 14 residues long. The CDR3 nucleotides read TGTGCCAGCAGCCCAGCGGGGGGGCGTGACGAGCAGTACTTC. It codes for CASSPAGGRDEQYF.

V is TRBV5-4 and J is TRBJ2-5; D may be TRBD2 (7 bases). V was clipped by 4 bases and J by 5 bases, with 15 bases between them. From germline, CDR1 is SGHNT and CDR2 YYREEE (reference sequence). The CDR3 loop spans 14 amino acids. The CDR3 bases are TGTGCCAGCAGCCAACACAGGGAGGGTGAGACCCAGTACTTC. Encoded protein: CASSQHREGETQYF.

The chain employs TRBV18 and TRBJ1-1; TRBD1 aligns across 8 bases. Germline assignment: CDR1 KGHSH and CDR2 LQKENI. This CDR3 has 16 residues. J was trimmed by 2 bases and V by 3 bases; bases with no gene match: 8. CDR3: CASSPSIGQGNTEAFF. The CDR3 DNA sequence: TGTGCCAGCTCACCTTCTATTGGACAGGGAAACACTGAAGCTTTCTTT.

The V and J genes are TRBV19 and TRBJ1-5; D perhaps matches TRBD1 (5 bases). Germline values: CDR1 LNHDA, CDR2 SQIVND (reference sequence). Trimming left V 3 bases short and J 0 bases short, with 12 bases between. CDR3 length equals 16 residues. The CDR3 DNA sequence: TGTGCCAGTAGTATTTATGCAGGGATTAGCAATCAGCCCCAGCATTTT. Translated: CASSIYAGISNQPQHF.

This sequence joins TRBV9 and TRBJ2-1; 12 positions agree with TRBD2. Trimming at V came to 3 bases and at J to 8 bases, leaving 12 bases not matched to a gene. Germline CDR1 reads SGDLS; CDR2 reads YYNGEE. The length of the CDR3 is 17 residues. CDR3 residues: CASSGSLAGGPLDEQFF. The CDR3 nucleotides are TGTGCCAGCAGCGGGTCTCTAGCGGGGGGGCCTTTGGATGAGCAGTTCTTC.

The J gene is TRBJ2-3, the V gene TRBV7-2, with D tentatively TRBD1 (5 bases). This CDR3 spans 15 amino acids. With 2 bases removed from V and 0 bases from J, the gap between germline ends came to 9 bases. The germline CDR1 and CDR2 sequences are SGHTA and FQGNSA. In DNA form, the CDR3 reads TGTGCCAGCAGCTTAATGGGGCCCAGCACAGATACGCAGTATTTT. Its translation is CASSLMGPSTDTQYF.

The V and J genes are TRBV2 and TRBJ2-3, with D possibly matching TRBD2 (5 bases). The CDR3 is 13 residues long. Germline values: CDR1 SNHLY, CDR2 FYNNEI. V lost 3 bases and J lost 1, with 5 bases in between. CDR3: CASSDGGTDTQYF. The CDR3 DNA follows: TGTGCCAGCAGTGACGGGGGCACAGATACGCAGTATTTT.

The chain combines TRBV7-2 with TRBJ1-2; 8 bases are shared with TRBD1. Per germline, CDR1 SGHTA and CDR2 FQGNSA. J lost 6 bases, V lost 5 bases, and 17 bases had no gene match. This CDR3 has 17 residues. This CDR3 is CASSAHARTGSGHGYTF. Here the CDR3 DNA reads TGTGCCAGCAGCGCTCACGCCCGGACAGGGTCCGGGCATGGCTACACCTTC.

The rearrangement uses TRBV5-1 and TRBJ2-6, with unresolved D. Looked up from germline, CDR1 is SGHRS and CDR2 is YFSETQ. The CDR3 length is 15 residues. Trimming pared 1 base from V and 2 bases from J, leaving 7 bases between. The DNA for the CDR3 is TGCGCCAGCAGCTTGTCGGTGGCTGGGGCCAACGTCCTGACTTTC. It yields the protein CASSLSVAGANVLTF. The variable domain in full, completed from reference TRBV5-1 and TRBJ2-6, reads KAGVTQTPRYLIKTRGQQVTLSCSPISGHRSVSWYQQTPGQGLQFLFEYFSETQRNKGNFPGRFSGRQFSNSRSEMNVSTLELGDSALYLCASSLSVAGANVLTFGAGSRLTVL.

The chain employs TRBV18 and TRBJ1-1, with D unresolved. Germline V gene lookup returns CDR1 KGHSH and CDR2 LQKENI. Deletions cut 5 bases from V and 4 bases from J, with 11 bases between. The CDR3 loop spans 13 amino acids. DNA for the CDR3: TGTGCCAGCTCAGCCGACACGCGCACTGAAGCTTTCTTT. It translates to CASSADTRTEAFF.

The V gene is TRBV6-5, the J gene TRBJ2-4, with D possibly being TRBD1 (6 bases). This CDR3 spans 15 amino acids. CDR1 and CDR2 from the germline V gene are MNHEY and SVGAGI. V was cut by 5 bases and J by 9 bases, with 20 bases left in between. The CDR3: CASSKNRVTGGIQYF. CDR3 bases: TGTGCCAGCAGTAAGAACAGGGTGACGGGCGGCATTCAGTACTTC.

The rearrangement uses TRBV11-3 and TRBJ2-6; D not certain. The CDR3 extends over 15 amino acids. The V end lost 5 bases, the J end lost 0 bases, and 8 bases lay between the germline ends. Germline V gene data show CDR1 as SGHNT and CDR2 as YENEEA. CDR3 region: CASSPGASGANVLTF. In DNA form, the CDR3 reads TGTGCCAGCAGCCCGGGTGCCTCTGGGGCCAACGTCCTGACTTTC.